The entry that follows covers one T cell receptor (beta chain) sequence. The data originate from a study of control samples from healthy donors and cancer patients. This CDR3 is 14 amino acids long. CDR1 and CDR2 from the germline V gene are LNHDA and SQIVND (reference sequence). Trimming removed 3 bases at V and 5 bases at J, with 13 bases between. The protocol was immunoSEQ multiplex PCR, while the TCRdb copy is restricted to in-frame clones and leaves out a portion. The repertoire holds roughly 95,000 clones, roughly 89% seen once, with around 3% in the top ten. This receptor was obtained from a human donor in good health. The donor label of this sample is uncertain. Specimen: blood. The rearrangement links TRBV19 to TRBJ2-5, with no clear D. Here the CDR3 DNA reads TGTGCCAGTAGTATGGTGGGCGTAGGGGAGACCCAGTACTTC. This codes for CASSMVGVGETQYF.